The 5 T cell receptor beta chains presented below share a single source sample, sequenced in a study of blood T cell repertoires in COVID-19. Profiling relied on immunoSEQ multiplex PCR, and the TCRdb table lists in-frame clones only, not all of them. The repertoire holds a few hundred thousand clones, with approximately 85% as singletons. Sample: peripheral blood. The receptors come from a human donor with COVID-19, enrolled during active disease. The donor label of this sample is uncertain.

The rearrangement joins TRBV28 to TRBJ2-5, with 8 bases matching TRBD2. Germline-derived CDR1 and CDR2 are MDHEN and SYDVKM. Germline trimming cut 6 bases from V and 5 bases from J; bases unmatched to any gene: 8. The CDR3 covers 14 residues. The chain's CDR3 is CASRLGLARETQYF. The DNA for the CDR3 is TGTGCCAGCAGACTCGGACTAGCCCGGGAGACCCAGTACTTC.

This chain uses TRBV5-1 with TRBJ2-5; 9 bases map to TRBD2. From germline, CDR1 is SGHRS and CDR2 YFSETQ. After removal of 4 bases from V and 0 bases from J, the junction contained 13 bases not matched to a gene. The CDR3 runs to 18 residues. For the CDR3, the DNA is TGCGCCAGCAGCGGGCAGGGAGGGCTAGCGGGGTACCAAGAGACCCAGTACTTC. It encodes CASSGQGGLAGYQETQYF.

This sequence joins TRBV7-2 and TRBJ2-3; D may be TRBD1 (6 bases). Germline CDR1 reads SGHTA; CDR2 reads FQGNSA. V dropped 3 bases and J dropped 8 bases, with 18 bases sitting between them. The CDR3 runs 15 residues. The CDR3: CASSFPTGGVVTQYF. CDR3 bases: TGTGCCAGCAGCTTTCCGACAGGTGGCGTTGTTACGCAGTATTTT.

The chain recombines TRBV5-6 with TRBJ2-7; 9 bases agree with TRBD1. V was pared by 4 bases and J by 2 bases, with 10 bases of the junction left unmatched. The CDR3 extends over 16 amino acids. The germline V gene encodes CDR1 SGHDT and CDR2 YYEEEE. CDR3 nucleotides: TGTGCCAGCAGCATACTCGACAGGGGGAACCCCTACGAGCAGTACTTC. Encoded protein: CASSILDRGNPYEQYF.

Comments on this clone: This specimen includes other DNA sequences encoding the same CDR3. This chain connects TRBV6-6 to TRBJ2-5, with 7 bases that match TRBD1. The trim removed 3 bases at V and 5 bases at J, leaving 6 bases unmatched. The germline V gene has CDR1 MNHNY and CDR2 SVGAGI (reference sequence). The CDR3 contains 14 residues. The CDR3 bases are TGTGCCAGCAGTTATGGACAGGTTGGGGAGACCCAGTACTTC. Translation gives CASSYGQVGETQYF.